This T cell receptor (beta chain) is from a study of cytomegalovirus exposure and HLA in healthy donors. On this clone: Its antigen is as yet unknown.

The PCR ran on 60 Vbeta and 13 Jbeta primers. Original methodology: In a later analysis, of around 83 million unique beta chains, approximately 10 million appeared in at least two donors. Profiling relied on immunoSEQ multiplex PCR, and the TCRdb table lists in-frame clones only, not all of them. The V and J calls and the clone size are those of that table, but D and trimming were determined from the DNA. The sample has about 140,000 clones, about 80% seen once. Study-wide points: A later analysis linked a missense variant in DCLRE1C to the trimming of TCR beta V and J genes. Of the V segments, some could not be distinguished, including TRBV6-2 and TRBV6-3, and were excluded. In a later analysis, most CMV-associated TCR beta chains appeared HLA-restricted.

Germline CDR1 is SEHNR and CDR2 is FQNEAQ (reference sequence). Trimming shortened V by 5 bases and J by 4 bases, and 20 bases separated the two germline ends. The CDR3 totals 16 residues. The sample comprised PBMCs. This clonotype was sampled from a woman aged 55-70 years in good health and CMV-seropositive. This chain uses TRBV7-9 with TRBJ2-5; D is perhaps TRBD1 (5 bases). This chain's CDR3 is CASSPRGGAGSETQYF. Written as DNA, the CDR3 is TGTGCCAGCAGCCCAAGGGGTGGGGCAGGATCAGAGACCCAGTACTTC.